The present TCR beta chain was sequenced within a study of identical twins. Regarding the study as a whole: Excess twin sharing in beta out-of-frame sequences was weaker.

MiXCR was run by TCRdb on the 5' RACE reads, yielding one entry per CDR3 protein. The table includes about 700,000 distinct CDR3 sequences, roughly 6% detected once. This CDR3 region has 15 residues. V lost 2 bases and J 0 bases, leaving 8 bases between the germline ends. CDR1 is MNHEY and CDR2 is SVGEGT in the germline V gene. Notes on this clonotype: Antigen specificity is unknown.

Sequences were obtained from naive T cells sorted from blood. The gene calls are TRBV6-2 or TRBV6-3 and TRBJ1-3; D is ambiguous. The clonotype was recovered from a man between 18 and 35 years old in good health. CDR3 protein: CASSYPTGSGNTIYF. The CDR3 DNA sequence: TGTGCCAGCAGTTACCCGACCGGCTCTGGAAACACCATATATTTT.